This T cell receptor (beta chain) stems from a study of blood T cell repertoires in COVID-19. The V and J ends lost 5 bases and 2 bases, in that order; junction bases with no gene match: 5. The CDR3 totals 17 residues. Germline lookup yields CDR1 MNHEY and CDR2 SMNVEV (reference sequence). The Seattle site enrolled patients during active infection and followed them longitudinally. In the authors' workflow: Researchers report that nucleated cell counts were estimated from reference gene primer amplification. Only in-frame clones appear in the TCRdb table, and some are missing; sequencing was by immunoSEQ multiplex PCR. V, J and clone size reflect that table, while D and trimming were determined from the DNA. This table has about 270,000 clones, 86% appearing once.

What was sequenced was peripheral blood. J is TRBJ2-3 and V is TRBV27; 15 nucleotides line up with TRBD2. The clonotype comes from a woman aged 30 to 39 with COVID-19, enrolled during active disease. CDR3 in amino acids: CASSHGTSGGPTDTQYF. Here the CDR3 DNA reads TGTGCCAGCAGTCACGGGACTAGCGGGGGGCCCACAGATACGCAGTATTTT.